This T cell receptor beta chain was profiled in a study of CD8 T cells in Susac syndrome. Comments on this clonotype: The antigen remains undetermined.

Points from the study as a whole: An acknowledgment was made by the study that its TCR sequencing and HLA analysis involved relatively few individuals.

This CDR3 contains 12 residues. Germline CDR1 and CDR2: LNHDA and SQIVND (reference sequence). V lost 5 bases to trimming and J lost 6 bases, with 7 bases between them. RNA, at about 0.45 to 1 ug, was reverse transcribed with random hexamers. In TCRdb, the immunoSEQ multiplex PCR reads were re-called with MiXCR into one record per CDR3 protein. The table shows approximately 220,000 distinct CDR3 sequences, with approximately 90% occurring only once. The sequence was obtained from a human donor with multiple sclerosis. Specimen: CD8+ T cells from PBMCs. This sequence joins TRBV19 and TRBJ2-2; D unclear. Here the CDR3 reads CASSSGAGELFF. The CDR3 DNA follows: TGTGCCAGTAGTTCTGGGGCCGGGGAGCTGTTTTTT.